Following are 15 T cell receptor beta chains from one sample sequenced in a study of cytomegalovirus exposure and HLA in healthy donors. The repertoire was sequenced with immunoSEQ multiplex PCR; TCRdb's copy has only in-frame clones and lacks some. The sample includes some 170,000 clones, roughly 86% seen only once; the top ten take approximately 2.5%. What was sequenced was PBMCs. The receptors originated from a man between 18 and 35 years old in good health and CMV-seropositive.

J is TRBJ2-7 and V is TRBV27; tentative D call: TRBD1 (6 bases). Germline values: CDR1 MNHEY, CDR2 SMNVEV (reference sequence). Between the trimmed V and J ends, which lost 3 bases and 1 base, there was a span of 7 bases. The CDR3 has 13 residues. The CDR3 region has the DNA TGTGCCAGCAGTTTTGGACAGTCCTACGAGCAGTACTTC. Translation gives CASSFGQSYEQYF.

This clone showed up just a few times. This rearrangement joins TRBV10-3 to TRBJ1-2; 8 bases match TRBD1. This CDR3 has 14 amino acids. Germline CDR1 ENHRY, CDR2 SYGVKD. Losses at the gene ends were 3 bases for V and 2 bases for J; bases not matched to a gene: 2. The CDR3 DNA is TGTGCCATCAGTGATGGACAGGGCAACTATGGCTACACCTTC. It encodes CAISDGQGNYGYTF.

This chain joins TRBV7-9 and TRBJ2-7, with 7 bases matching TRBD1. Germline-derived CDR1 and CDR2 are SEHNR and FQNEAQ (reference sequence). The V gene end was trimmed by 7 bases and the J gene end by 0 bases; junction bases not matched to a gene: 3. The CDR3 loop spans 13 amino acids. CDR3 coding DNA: TGTGCCAGCAAACGGACAGGCTCCTACGAGCAGTACTTC. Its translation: CASKRTGSYEQYF.

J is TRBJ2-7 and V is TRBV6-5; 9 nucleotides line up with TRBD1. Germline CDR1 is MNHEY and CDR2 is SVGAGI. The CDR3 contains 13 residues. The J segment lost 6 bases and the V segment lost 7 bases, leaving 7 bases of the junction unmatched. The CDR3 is CASTRDRDGEQYF. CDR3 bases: TGTGCCAGCACCCGGGACAGGGACGGCGAGCAGTACTTC.

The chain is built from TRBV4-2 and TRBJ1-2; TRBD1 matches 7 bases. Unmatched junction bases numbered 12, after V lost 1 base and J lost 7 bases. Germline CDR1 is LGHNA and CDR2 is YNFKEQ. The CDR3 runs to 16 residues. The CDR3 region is CASSQATTGDSSGYTF. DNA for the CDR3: TGTGCCAGCAGCCAAGCCACCACAGGGGATTCGAGTGGCTACACCTTC.

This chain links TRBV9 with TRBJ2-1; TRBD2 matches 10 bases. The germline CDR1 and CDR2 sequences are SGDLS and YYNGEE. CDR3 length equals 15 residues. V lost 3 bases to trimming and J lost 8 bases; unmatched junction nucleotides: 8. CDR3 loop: CASSANSGGFHEQFF. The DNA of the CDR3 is TGTGCCAGCAGCGCAAATAGCGGGGGGTTTCATGAGCAGTTCTTC.

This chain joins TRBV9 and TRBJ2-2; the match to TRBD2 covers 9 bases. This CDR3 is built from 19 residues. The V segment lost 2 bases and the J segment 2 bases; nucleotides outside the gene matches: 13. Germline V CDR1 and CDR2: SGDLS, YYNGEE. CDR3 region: CASSVTSGGPYINTGELFF. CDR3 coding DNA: TGTGCCAGCAGCGTTACGAGCGGGGGGCCTTACATAAACACCGGGGAGCTGTTTTTT.

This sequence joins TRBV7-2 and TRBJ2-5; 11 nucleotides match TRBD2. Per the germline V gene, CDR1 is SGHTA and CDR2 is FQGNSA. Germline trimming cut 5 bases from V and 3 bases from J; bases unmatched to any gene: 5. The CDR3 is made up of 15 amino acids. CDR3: CASSRGLAEEETQYF. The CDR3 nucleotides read TGTGCCAGCAGCAGGGGACTAGCGGAGGAAGAGACCCAGTACTTC.

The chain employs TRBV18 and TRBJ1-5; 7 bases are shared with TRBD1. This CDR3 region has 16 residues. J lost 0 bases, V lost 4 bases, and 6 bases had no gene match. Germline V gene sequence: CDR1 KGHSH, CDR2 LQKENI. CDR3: CASSHGTDYSNQPQHF. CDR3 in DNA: TGTGCCAGCTCACATGGGACAGATTATAGCAATCAGCCCCAGCATTTT.

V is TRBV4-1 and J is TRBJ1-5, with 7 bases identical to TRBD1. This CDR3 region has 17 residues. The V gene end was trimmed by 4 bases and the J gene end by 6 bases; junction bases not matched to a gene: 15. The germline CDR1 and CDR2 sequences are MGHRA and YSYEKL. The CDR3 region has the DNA TGCGCCAGCAGCCCCAAAGGGCCAGGGGGAAATCTTCAGCCCCAGCATTTT. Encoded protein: CASSPKGPGGNLQPQHF.

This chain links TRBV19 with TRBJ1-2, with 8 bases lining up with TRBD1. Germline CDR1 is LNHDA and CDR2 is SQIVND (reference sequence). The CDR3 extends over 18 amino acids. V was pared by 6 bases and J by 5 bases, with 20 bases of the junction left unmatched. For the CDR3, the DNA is TGTGCCAGTAGGATCGATTCCGGGACAGGAATATTTGAGTATGGCTACACCTTC. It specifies CASRIDSGTGIFEYGYTF.

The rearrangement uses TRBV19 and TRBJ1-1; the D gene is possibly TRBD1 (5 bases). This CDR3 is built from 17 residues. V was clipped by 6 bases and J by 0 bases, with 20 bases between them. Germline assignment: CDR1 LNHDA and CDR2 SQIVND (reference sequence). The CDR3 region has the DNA TGTGCCAGTAGACGTGGGGGAGGGAGAGGGATGAACACTGAAGCTTTCTTT. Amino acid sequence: CASRRGGGRGMNTEAFF.

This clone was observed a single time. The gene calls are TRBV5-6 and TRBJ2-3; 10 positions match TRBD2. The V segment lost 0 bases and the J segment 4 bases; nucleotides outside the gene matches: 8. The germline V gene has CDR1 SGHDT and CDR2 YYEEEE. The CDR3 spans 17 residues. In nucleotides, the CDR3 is TGTGCCAGCAGCTTGGGCCTAGCGGGGGTGGGGTCAGATACGCAGTATTTT. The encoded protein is CASSLGLAGVGSDTQYF.

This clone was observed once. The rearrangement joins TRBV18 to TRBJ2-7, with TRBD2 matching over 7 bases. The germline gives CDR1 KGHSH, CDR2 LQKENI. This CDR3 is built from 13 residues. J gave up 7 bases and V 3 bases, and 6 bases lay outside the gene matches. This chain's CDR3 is CASSPGREYEQYF. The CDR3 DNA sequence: TGTGCCAGCTCACCGGGGCGGGAGTATGAGCAGTACTTC.

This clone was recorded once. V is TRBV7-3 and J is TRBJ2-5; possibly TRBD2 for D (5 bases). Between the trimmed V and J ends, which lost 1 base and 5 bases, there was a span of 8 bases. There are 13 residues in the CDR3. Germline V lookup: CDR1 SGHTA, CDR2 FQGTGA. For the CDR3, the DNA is TGTGCCAGCAGCTTAAGGGCTAGCGAGACCCAGTACTTC. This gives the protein CASSLRASETQYF.